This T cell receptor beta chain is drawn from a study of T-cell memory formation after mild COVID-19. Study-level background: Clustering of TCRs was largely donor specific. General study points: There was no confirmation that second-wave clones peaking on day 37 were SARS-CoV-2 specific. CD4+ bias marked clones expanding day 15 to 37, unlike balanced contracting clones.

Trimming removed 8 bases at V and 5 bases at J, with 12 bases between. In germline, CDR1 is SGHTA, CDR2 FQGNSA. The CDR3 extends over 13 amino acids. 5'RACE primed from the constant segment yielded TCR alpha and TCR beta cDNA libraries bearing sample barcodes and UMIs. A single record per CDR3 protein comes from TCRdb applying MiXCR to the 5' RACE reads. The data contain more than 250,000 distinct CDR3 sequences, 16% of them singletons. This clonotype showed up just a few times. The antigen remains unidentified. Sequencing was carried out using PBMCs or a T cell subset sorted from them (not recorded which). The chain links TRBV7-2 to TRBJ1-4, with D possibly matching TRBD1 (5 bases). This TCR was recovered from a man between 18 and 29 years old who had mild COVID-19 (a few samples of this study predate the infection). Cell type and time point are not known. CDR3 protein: CASGRQRNEKLFF. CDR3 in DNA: TGTGCCAGCGGCCGACAGCGGAATGAAAAACTGTTTTTT.